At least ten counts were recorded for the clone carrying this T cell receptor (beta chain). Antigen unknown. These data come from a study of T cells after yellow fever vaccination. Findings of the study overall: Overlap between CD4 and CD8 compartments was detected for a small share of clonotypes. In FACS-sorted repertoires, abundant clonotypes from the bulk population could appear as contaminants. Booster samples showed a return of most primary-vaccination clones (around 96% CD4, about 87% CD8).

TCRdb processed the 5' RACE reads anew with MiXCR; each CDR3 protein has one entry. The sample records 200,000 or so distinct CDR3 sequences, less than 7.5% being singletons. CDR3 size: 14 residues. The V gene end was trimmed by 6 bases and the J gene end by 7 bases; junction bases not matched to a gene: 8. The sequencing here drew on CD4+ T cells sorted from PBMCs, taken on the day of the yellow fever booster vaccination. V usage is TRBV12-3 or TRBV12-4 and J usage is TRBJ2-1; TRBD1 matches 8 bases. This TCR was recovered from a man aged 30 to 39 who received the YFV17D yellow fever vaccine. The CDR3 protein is CASRTGTGVNEQFF. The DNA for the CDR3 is TGTGCCAGCAGGACCGGGACAGGCGTTAATGAGCAGTTCTTC.